This T cell receptor (beta chain) was recovered during a study of post-analysis software for immune sequencing data (dated by TCRdb to about 2015). Regarding the complete study: Recorded disease courses included relapsing-remitting, secondary progressive and progressive-relapsing multiple sclerosis, with some patients lacking subtype annotation. The patient repertoires were compared against approximately twelve previously published healthy control repertoires obtained from donors aged roughly 6 to 25 years. A subset of samples was prepared in parallel using single-end sample barcoding, then pooled and co-amplified after Illumina adapter ligation.

As concerns this clonotype: The specificity of this receptor is unknown. Base quality data are lacking; no much larger clone is found one base away.

The library relied on PCR. The listed sequencing device is Illumina HiSeq 2500. Unique molecular identifiers were incorporated into TCR beta cDNA libraries to reduce PCR and sequencing biases. Per 1 to 10 million input T cells, approximately 500,000 cDNA molecules were obtained, such that each molecule approximated one T cell. The patient libraries were prepared and sequenced with the same protocol used for the earlier healthy control dataset. Within a given batch, samples were prepared together, multiplexed and sequenced on the same HiSeq lane. Concerning the study's data processing: Raw barcoded reads were processed with MIGEC, and single-read molecular identifier groups were discarded before consensus assembly and CDR3 extraction. Clonotype tables were post-analysed with VDJtools, normalizing diversity by down-sampling all datasets to the smallest sample size. In repertoire overlap clustering, CDR3 amino acid sequences, but not nucleotide sequences, were matched to correct batch-related cross-sample contamination. TCRdb took the public reads, trimmed them with fastp at Q25, ran MiXCR for clone calling and kept in-frame beta chains. Rows merge per CDR3 protein into single entries with the most common DNA and genes. These V and J calls originate from TCRdb's pipeline instead of the authors' own analysis. The sample table records hundreds of thousands of distinct CDR3 sequences; over 45% of these occur just once. The ten largest clones add up to approximately 11% of the sample.

What the study reported, not specific to this receptor: Compared with controls, multiple sclerosis patients had significantly lower normalized Chao1 diversity, a finding suggesting substantial peripheral T-cell clonal expansion. The multiple sclerosis patient group was slightly younger than the control group. Significantly higher frequencies in patients than in controls were found for several TRBV segments, including TRBV5-6, TRBV5-1 and TRBV20-1. Direct clustering with F measure revealed strong co-clustering of samples prepared in the same batch, which led to a batch-effect correction.

Measured from the cysteine to the phenylalanine, the CDR3 is 17 residues long. The only DNA kept is the CDR3, 51 bases in frame from the first base. Trimming removed 5 bases from V and 8 bases from J, leaving 25 bases between the germline ends. CDR1 is given as MNHNY and CDR2 as SVGAGI, both from the germline V gene (reference sequence). To demonstrate the VDJtools post-analysis software, the study profiled TCR beta repertoires from the peripheral blood of about a dozen young patients with multiple sclerosis. The multiple sclerosis patients were children and adolescents between roughly 6 and 17 years of age.

The TCR originated in a girl aged 2-10 years with multiple sclerosis. This chain joins TRBV6-6 to TRBJ2-4; the D gene is possibly TRBD1 or TRBD2, each agreeing over 6 bases. Sequenced material: blood. The nucleotide sequence is TGTGCCAGCAGTAGGGGGGACATCGTCCTGGTTGGGGACATTCAGTACTTC. The translation is CASSRGDIVLVGDIQYF.